This paragraph reports one T cell receptor beta chain. Its antigen remains unidentified. No per-base quality is available; no much larger clone lies one base away. The immunoSEQ hsTCRB v3.0 assay was used at survey level resolution for TRB variable region sequencing. The targeted TRB sequencing depth was roughly 40,000-55,000 T-cell genomes per sample. Pooled TRB libraries were sequenced on an Illumina MiSeq with a v3 150-cycle kit. The source study handled its data this way. Analysis of repertoires was carried out in R inside a reproducible Nextflow workflow spanning QC, data transformation and analysis. LymphoSeq2, an R package for exploring AIRR-Seq data, was used to implement the custom analyses. After excluding several samples that yielded fewer than 5000 total TRB sequences, 190 or so HIV repertoires remained for analysis. Of the 180 to 200 retained HIV repertoires, over 55 were collected before and 120 to 130 after ART initiation. Repertoires were downsampled to 5000 TRB nucleotide sequences, and summary statistics were averaged over 100 downsampling iterations. Only TRB sequences with CDR3 regions of at least seven amino acids were retained for analysis. Diversity was measured with a Shannon entropy-derived clonality score and the Gini coefficient. In the repertoire networks, any two of the top 5000 CDR3 amino acid sequences were linked whenever the two sequences differed by an edit distance of one. For TRB CDR3 amino acid sequences, antigen specificity groups and MHC restriction were predicted with GLIPH2. Known CMV, EBV, HIV or tissue antigen associations were flagged by matching CDR3 amino acid sequences against VDJdb and McPAS-TCR. Pre-ART, post-ART and control groups were compared with Wilcoxon signed-rank tests and Holm-Bonferroni correction. What TCRdb holds here is the immuneACCESS table cut down to in-frame rearrangements. Part of the clones is not present; checked against another copy, under half of the missing clones reflect an unresolved V gene, and the others are unexplained. The DNA was the basis for D and trimming; V, J and clone size are from that table. For this sample there are around 29,000 clones; about 85% appear just once. About an eighth of the sample goes to the ten largest clones.

These data originate in a study of long-term antiretroviral therapy in people with HIV (dated 2022 in TCRdb). Looking at the study overall: The earliest samples were collected roughly a decade before the 2015 WHO recommendation for immediate ART, at a time when ART was usually postponed until CD4 counts fell. A retrospective serial study tested whether ART initiation and durable HIV suppression were associated with changes in peripheral blood TRB repertoire composition and diversity. Among the 30 to 35 participants with HIV, fewer than twelve were female. No cross-contamination during QIAcube processing turned up in test extractions that ran a monoclonal T-cell line alongside around 34 polyclonal samples. From 25 to 30 adults with confirmed HIV infection, the cohort provided under 250 cryopreserved PBMC samples, gathered serially across a mean of about six years (range 1-12). What the study reported, not specific to this receptor: A significant increase in TRB diversity was found to be associated with ART initiation, although TRB diversity was observed to remain significantly below that of transplant donor controls even after long-term ART. Because PBMC availability was limited, only the TCR beta chain was sequenced, with no alpha chain pairing. Expanded TRB clones identified before ART initiation dominated the repertoire at all time points, although this dominance fluctuated and declined in many PLHIV after ART. Inferences about post-ART repertoire changes were limited because no data were available on ART adherence, viral resistance or therapy changes. The samples were dated from about 2003 to 2018, and the ART regimens that were used may be less effective than current ART regimens. Narrower CDR3 length ranges were observed in HIV repertoires than in controls, and an antigen-experienced repertoire with only a slight naive shift after ART was suggested by the network structure. Because pre-ART samples had limited cell numbers, unsorted PBMC were profiled rather than sorted CD4+ and CD8+ T cells.

Spanning cysteine to phenylalanine, the CDR3 consists of 16 amino acids. Only the CDR3 DNA is retained, 48 bases long and in frame from the first base. Trimming removed 5 bases from V and 6 bases from J; the gene matches leave 10 bases unexplained. The germline V gene sets CDR1 to SGHVS and CDR2 to FQNEAQ. Inclusion was restricted to participants for whom at least one PBMC sample before ART initiation and at least two post-ART samples were available. Treatment was received in the United States of America by all participants with HIV. Before DNA extraction, cryopreserved samples of 1-10 million PBMC were thawed and washed. At the time of the earliest PBMC sample for each participant with HIV, ages ranged from about 23 to 60 years. Each participant contributed PBMC samples from 1-4 timepoints before ART initiation and 2-8 timepoints after ART initiation, with a median of 7 samples. For every participant, serial HIV viral load, CD4+ T-cell count, ART history and demographic data were obtained. Using a Qiagen kit on a QIAcube, genomic DNA was extracted from unsorted PBMC, with samples processed in batches of 12.

Sequences were derived from unsorted PBMCs, sampled 1.1 years after starting antiretroviral therapy. This clonotype originated in a man between 18 and 35 years old with HIV. Recombination joined TRBV7-8 with TRBJ2-2, with 9 middle bases fitting TRBD2. The CDR3 in this case is CASSRPEGLAPGELFF. DNA sequence: TGTGCCAGCAGCCGTCCCGAGGGACTAGCACCCGGGGAGCTGTTTTTT.